This TCR beta chain was found in a study of early T cells in non-severe SARS-CoV-2 infection. Study at large: The sequenced material was bulk RNA from unsorted whole blood, and its chains were unpaired. General study points: Missing private and CD4 specificities, VDJdb matching favored anti-spike CD8 responses.

Individual cDNA molecules received unique molecular identifiers. TCRdb analysed the 5' RACE reads with MiXCR anew, one entry per CDR3 protein. The sample records about 46,000 distinct CDR3 sequences, about 5.3% being singletons. In this sample, this clonotype turned up many times. The antigen is unknown. Germline V gene lookup returns CDR1 DFQATT and CDR2 SNEGSKA (reference sequence). The CDR3 is made up of 13 amino acids. Between the trimmed V and J ends, which lost 2 bases and 4 bases, there was a span of 8 bases. This sequence was found in an adult who was a healthcare worker with PCR-confirmed SARS-CoV-2 infection or an uninfected control (not recorded which). This chain uses TRBV20-1 with TRBJ2-2; D not certain. Sequenced material: whole blood, taken at baseline. The CDR3 DNA follows: TGCAGTGCTAGATCTCCCCTCACCGGGGAGCTGTTTTTT. It codes for CSARSPLTGELFF.